Detailed here is one T cell receptor beta chain. Its antigen is unidentified. Germline V gene data show CDR1 as SGHVS and CDR2 as FQNEAQ. The CDR3 runs to 17 residues. V was cut by 6 bases and J by 3 bases, with 21 bases left in between. The data belong to a study of shared clonotypes between healthy human individuals. CD45RO-negative, CCR7-positively selected cells formed the naive CD8 fraction, excluding terminally differentiated effector memory CD45RA+ cells. Study-level points and caveats: It was expected that sequencing depth would affect clonotype sharing among donors. Naive CD4 clonotype sharing across a few donors was roughly 5%. Compared with clonotypes that all four donors shared, non-shared clonotypes had lower generation probabilities.

Study processing details: From ImmunoSEQ came sequences covering only the junction and carrying no quality scores, so filtering differed. Only in-frame clones appear in the TCRdb table, and some are missing; sequencing was by immunoSEQ multiplex PCR. V and J calls and clone size are copied from that table; D and trimming were computed from the DNA. The table shows 1.5 million to 2.5 million clones, with approximately 95% occurring only once. The clonotype originates from a man between 18 and 35 years old in good health. The sequenced material came from naive CD8+ T cells sorted from blood. The chain joins TRBV7-8 to TRBJ1-5; D perhaps matches TRBD1 (5 bases). Here the CDR3 DNA reads TGTGCCAGCAGTCCCGCCGGGGGGGGAATGAACAATCAGCCCCAGCATTTT. As protein: CASSPAGGGMNNQPQHF.